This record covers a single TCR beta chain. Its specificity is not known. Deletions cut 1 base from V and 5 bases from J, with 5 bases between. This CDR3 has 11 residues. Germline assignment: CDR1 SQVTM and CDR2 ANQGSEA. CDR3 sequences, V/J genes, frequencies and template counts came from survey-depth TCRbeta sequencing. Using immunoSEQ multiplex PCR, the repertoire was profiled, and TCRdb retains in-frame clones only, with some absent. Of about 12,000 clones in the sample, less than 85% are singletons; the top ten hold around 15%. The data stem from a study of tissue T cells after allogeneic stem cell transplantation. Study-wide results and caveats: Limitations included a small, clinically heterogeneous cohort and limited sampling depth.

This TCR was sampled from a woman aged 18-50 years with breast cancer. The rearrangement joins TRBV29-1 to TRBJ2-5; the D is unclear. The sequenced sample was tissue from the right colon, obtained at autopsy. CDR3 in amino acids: CSVEARETQYF. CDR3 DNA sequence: TGCAGCGTTGAAGCGAGGGAGACCCAGTACTTC.